The T cell receptor (beta chain) described here comes from a study of human T cells and chemical hapten exposure. From the RACE reads, TCRdb called clonotypes with MiXCR, one entry per CDR3 protein. The sample records 150,000 to 200,000 distinct CDR3 sequences, roughly a quarter being singletons. Time point noted: patch test 3, about 24 weeks after DPC sensitization. Noted treatment: therapeutic diphenylcyclopropenone sensitization with weekly scalp DPC. V shed 4 bases and J shed 5 bases, with 18 bases lying between them. Germline V gives CDR1 DFQATT, CDR2 SNEGSKA (reference sequence). This CDR3 comprises 14 residues.

V is TRBV20-1 and J is TRBJ2-7; a possible D gene is TRBD1 (5 bases). The sequencing here drew on whole blood, taken in connection with sensitization to the hapten diphenylcyclopropenone (DPC). This clonotype was obtained from a woman aged 35 to 49 with alopecia areata. Some clones in this sample may be carry-over from other donors' samples. CDR3: CSAIKNGASNEQYF. CDR3 sequence (DNA): TGCAGTGCTATAAAAAATGGGGCAAGCAACGAGCAGTACTTC.